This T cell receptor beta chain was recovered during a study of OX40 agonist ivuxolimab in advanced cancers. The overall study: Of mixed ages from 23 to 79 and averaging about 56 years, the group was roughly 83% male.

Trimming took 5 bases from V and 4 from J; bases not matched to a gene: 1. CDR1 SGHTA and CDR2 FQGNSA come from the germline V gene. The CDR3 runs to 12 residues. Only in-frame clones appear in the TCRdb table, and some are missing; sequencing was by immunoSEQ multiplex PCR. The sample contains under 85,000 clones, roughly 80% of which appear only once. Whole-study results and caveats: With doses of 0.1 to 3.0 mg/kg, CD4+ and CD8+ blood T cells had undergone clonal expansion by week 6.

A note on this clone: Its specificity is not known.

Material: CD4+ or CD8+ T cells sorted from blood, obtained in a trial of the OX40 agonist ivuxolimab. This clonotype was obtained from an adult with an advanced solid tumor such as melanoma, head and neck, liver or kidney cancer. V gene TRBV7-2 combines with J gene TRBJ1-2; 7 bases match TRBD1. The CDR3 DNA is TGTGCCAGCAGCCCAGGGGGCTATGGCTACACCTTC. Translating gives CASSPGGYGYTF.